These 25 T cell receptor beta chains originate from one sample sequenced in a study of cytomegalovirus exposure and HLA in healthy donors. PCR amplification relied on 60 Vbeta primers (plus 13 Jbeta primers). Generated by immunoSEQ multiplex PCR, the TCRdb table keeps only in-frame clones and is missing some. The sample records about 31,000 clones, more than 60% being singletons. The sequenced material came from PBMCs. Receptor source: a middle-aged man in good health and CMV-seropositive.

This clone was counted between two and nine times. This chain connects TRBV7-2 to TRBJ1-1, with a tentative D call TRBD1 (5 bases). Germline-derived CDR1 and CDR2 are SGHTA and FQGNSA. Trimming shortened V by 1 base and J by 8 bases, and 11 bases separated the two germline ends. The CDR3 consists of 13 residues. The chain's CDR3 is CASSLGGRGEAFF. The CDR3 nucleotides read TGTGCCAGCAGCTTAGGGGGCAGAGGCGAAGCTTTCTTT.

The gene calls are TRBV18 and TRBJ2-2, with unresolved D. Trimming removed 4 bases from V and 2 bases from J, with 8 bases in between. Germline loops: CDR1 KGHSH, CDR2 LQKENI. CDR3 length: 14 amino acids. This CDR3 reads CASSLTSNTGELFF. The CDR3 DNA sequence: TGTGCCAGCTCACTTACATCCAACACCGGGGAGCTGTTTTTT.

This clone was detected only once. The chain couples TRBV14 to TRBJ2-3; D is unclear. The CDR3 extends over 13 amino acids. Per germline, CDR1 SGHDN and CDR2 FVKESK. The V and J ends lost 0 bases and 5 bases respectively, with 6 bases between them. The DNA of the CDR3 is TGTGCCAGCAGCCAAGATTTAGTAGATACGCAGTATTTT. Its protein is CASSQDLVDTQYF.

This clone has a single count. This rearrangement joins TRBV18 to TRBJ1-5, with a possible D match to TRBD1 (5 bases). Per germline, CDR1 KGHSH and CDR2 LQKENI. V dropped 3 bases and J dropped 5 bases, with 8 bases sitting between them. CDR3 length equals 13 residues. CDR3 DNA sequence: TGTGCCAGCTCACCCCGGGGGGATCAGCCCCAGCATTTT. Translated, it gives CASSPRGDQPQHF.

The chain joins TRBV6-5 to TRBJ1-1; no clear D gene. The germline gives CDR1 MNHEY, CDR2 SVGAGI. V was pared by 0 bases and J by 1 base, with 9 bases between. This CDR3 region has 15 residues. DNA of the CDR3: TGTGCCAGCAGTTACTCCAGGTCACCGAACACTGAAGCTTTCTTT. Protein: CASSYSRSPNTEAFF.

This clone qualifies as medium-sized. This CDR3 reads CAWSVLGTQYF. The CDR3 coding sequence is TGTGCCTGGAGTGTACTTGGGACCCAGTACTTC. The chain recombines TRBV30 with TRBJ2-5; no reliable D call. Trimming pared 0 bases from V and 7 bases from J, leaving 6 bases between. CDR1 is GTSNPN, CDR2 SVGIG, per germline (reference sequence). The CDR3 covers 11 residues.

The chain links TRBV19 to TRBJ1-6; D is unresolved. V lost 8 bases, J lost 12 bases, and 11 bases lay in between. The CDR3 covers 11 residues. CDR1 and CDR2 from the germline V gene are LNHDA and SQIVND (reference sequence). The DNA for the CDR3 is TGTGCCAGTGTCGGCGCGGGACCCCTCCACTTT. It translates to CASVGAGPLHF.

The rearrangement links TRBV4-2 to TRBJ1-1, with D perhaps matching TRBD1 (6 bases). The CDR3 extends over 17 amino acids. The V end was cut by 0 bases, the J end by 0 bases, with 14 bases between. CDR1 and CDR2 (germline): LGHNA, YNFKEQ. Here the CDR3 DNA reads TGTGCCAGCAGCCAAGACCCACCACAGGGTTTGAACACTGAAGCTTTCTTT. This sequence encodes CASSQDPPQGLNTEAFF.

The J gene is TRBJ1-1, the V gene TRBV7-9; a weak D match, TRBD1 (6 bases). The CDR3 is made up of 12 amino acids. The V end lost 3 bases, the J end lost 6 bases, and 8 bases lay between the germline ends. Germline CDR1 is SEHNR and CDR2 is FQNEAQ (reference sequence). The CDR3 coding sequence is TGTGCCAGCAGCTTCACAGGGTCTGAAGCTTTCTTT. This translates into CASSFTGSEAFF.

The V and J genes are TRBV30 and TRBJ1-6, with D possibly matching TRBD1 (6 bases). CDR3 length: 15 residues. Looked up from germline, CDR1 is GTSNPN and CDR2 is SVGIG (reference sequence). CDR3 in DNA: TGTGCAGCAACCGGGACATCACCCTATAATTCACCCCTCCACTTT. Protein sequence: CAATGTSPYNSPLHF.

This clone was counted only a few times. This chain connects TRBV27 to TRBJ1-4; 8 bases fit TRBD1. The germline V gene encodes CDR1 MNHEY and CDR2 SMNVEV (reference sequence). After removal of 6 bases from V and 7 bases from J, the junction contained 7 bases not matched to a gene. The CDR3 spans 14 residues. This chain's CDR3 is CASRPTGVGEKLFF. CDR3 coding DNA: TGTGCCAGCAGGCCGACAGGGGTGGGTGAAAAACTGTTTTTT.

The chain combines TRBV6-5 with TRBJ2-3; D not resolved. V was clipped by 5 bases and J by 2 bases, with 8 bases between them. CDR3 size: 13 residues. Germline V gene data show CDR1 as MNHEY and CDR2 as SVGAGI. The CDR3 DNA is TGTGCCAGCAGTCGACATACCACAGATACGCAGTATTTT. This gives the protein CASSRHTTDTQYF.

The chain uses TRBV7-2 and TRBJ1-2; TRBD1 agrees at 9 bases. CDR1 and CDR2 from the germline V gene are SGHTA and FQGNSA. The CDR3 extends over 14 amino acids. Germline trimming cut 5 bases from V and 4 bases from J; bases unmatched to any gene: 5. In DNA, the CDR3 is TGTGCCAGCAGCCGGGGACAGGGTACCTATGGCTACACCTTC. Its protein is CASSRGQGTYGYTF.

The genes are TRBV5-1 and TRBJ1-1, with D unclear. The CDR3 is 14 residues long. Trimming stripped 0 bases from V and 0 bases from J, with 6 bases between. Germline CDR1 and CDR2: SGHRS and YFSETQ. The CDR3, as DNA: TGCGCCAGCAGCTTGGTGGCAGTGAACACTGAAGCTTTCTTT. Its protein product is CASSLVAVNTEAFF.

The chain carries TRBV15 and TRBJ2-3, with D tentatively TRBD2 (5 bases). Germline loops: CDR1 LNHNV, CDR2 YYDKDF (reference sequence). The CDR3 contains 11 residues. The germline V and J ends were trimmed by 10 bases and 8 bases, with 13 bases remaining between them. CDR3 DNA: TGTGCCATCTATGAGGGTGGTACGCAGTATTTT. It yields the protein CAIYEGGTQYF.

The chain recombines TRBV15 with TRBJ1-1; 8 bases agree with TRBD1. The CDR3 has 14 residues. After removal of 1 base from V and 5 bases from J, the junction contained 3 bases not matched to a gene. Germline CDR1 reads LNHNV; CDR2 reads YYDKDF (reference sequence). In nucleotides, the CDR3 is TGTGCCACCAGCAGAGGGACAGGGATAACTGAAGCTTTCTTT. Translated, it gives CATSRGTGITEAFF.

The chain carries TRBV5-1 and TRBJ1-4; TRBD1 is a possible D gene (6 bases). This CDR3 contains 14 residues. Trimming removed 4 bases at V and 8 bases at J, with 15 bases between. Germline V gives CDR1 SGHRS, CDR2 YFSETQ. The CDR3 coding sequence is TGCGCCAGCAGCAAACAGGGTGGGCAGGAAAAACTGTTTTTT. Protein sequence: CASSKQGGQEKLFF.

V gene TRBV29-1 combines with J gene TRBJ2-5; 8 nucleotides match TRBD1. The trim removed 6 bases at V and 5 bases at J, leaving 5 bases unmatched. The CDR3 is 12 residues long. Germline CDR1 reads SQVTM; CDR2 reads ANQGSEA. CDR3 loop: CSVGQGQETQYF. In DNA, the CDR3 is TGCAGCGTCGGACAGGGTCAGGAGACCCAGTACTTC.

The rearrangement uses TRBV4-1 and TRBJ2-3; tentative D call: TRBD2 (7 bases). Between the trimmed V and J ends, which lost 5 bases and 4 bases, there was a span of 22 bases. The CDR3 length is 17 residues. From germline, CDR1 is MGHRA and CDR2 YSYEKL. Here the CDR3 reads CASSDQGLREKADTQYF. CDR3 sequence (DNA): TGCGCCAGCAGCGATCAGGGGTTGCGGGAGAAGGCAGATACGCAGTATTTT.

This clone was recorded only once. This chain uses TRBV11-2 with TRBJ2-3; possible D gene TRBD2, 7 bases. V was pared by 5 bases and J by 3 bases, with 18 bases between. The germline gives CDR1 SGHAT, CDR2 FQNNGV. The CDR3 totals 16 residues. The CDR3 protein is CASSPRGGDLTDTQYF. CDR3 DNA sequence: TGTGCCAGCAGCCCGAGAGGGGGGGACTTAACAGATACGCAGTATTTT.

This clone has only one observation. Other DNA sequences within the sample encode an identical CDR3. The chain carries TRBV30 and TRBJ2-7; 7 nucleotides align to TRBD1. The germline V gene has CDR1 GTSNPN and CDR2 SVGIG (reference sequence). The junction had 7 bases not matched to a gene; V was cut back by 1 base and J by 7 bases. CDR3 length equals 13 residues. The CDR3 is CAWSADRAREQYF. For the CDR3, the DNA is TGTGCCTGGAGTGCTGACAGGGCTCGAGAGCAGTACTTC.

The CDR3, as DNA: TGCGCCAGCAGCTTTGGACAGACCTATAATTCACCCCTCCACTTT. Translating it yields CASSFGQTYNSPLHF. The chain is built from TRBV5-1 and TRBJ1-6; TRBD1 might be the D (6 bases). The CDR3 length is 15 residues. CDR1 and CDR2 (germline): SGHRS, YFSETQ. Trimming left V 2 bases short and J 2 bases short, with 8 bases between.

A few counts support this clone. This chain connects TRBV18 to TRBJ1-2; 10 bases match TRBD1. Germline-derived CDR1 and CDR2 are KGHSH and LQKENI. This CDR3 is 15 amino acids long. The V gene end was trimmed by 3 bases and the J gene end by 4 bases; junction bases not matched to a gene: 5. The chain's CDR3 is CASSPGQGGLYGYTF. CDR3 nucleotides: TGTGCCAGCTCACCCGGACAGGGGGGACTCTATGGCTACACCTTC.

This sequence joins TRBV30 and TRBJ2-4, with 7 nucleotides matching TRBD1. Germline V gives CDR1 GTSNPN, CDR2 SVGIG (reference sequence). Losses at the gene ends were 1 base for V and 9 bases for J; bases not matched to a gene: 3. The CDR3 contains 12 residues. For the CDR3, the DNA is TGTGCCTGGAGTGAACAGGGGCGCATTCAGTACTTC. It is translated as CAWSEQGRIQYF.

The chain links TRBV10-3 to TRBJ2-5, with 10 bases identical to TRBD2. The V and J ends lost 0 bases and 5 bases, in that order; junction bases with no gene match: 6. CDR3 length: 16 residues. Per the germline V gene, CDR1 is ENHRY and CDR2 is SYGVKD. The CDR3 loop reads CAISESKRGGTETQYF. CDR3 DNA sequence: TGTGCCATCAGTGAGTCCAAGCGGGGGGGCACGGAGACCCAGTACTTC.